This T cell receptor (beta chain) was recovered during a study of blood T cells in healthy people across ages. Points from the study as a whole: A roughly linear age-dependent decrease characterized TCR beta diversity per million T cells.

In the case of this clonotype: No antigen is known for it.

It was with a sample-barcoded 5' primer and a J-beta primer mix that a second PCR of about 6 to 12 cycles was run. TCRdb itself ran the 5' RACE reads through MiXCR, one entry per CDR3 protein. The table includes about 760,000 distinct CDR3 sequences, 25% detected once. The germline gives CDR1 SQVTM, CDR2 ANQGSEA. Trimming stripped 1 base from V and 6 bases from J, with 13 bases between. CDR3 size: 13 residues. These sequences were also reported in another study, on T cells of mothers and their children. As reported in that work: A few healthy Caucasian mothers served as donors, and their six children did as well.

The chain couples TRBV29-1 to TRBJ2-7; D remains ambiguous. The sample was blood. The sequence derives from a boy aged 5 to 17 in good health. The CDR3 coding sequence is TGCAGCGTTGAAGCCCCCAGTGAGCTCGAGCAGTACTTC. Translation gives CSVEAPSELEQYF.